The 32 T cell receptor beta chains below all came from one sample that was sequenced in a study of cytomegalovirus exposure and HLA in healthy donors. The PCR was carried out with 60 Vbeta primers and 13 Jbeta primers. Measured with immunoSEQ multiplex PCR; TCRdb has only the in-frame clones, and not every one. This table holds fewer than 200,000 clones, around 80% found once. The sample taken for sequencing was PBMCs. The receptors derive from a middle-aged man in good health and CMV-seronegative.

The CDR3 region has the DNA TGCGCCAGCAGCTTGGGGACAGGGACCTATGGCTACACCTTC. Amino acids: CASSLGTGTYGYTF. The V call is TRBV5-1, the J call TRBJ1-2; 8 positions agree with TRBD1. This CDR3 is built from 14 residues. Trimming took 0 bases from V and 4 from J; bases not matched to a gene: 2. The germline V gene encodes CDR1 SGHRS and CDR2 YFSETQ. Based on the CDR3 plus reference TRBV5-1 and TRBJ1-2, the full variable domain is KAGVTQTPRYLIKTRGQQVTLSCSPISGHRSVSWYQQTPGQGLQFLFEYFSETQRNKGNFPGRFSGRQFSNSRSEMNVSTLELGDSALYLCASSLGTGTYGYTFGSGTRLTVV.

The J gene is TRBJ2-6, the V gene TRBV5-4, with no clear D. Trimming removed 1 base at V and 0 bases at J, with 8 bases between. The CDR3 has 16 amino acids. The germline gives CDR1 SGHNT, CDR2 YYREEE (reference sequence). Written as DNA, the CDR3 is TGTGCCAGCAGCTTGTCTTCAGGCTCTGGGGCCAACGTCCTGACTTTC. This translates into CASSLSSGSGANVLTF.

The chain combines TRBV5-1 with TRBJ2-7; 10 positions agree with TRBD1. The germline gives CDR1 SGHRS, CDR2 YFSETQ. With 5 bases clipped from V and 4 bases from J, the junction kept 6 bases outside the gene matches. CDR3 length equals 14 residues. The CDR3, as DNA: TGCGCCAGCAGACAGACAGGGGGCGGGTACGAGCAGTACTTC. This codes for CASRQTGGGYEQYF.

The rearrangement joins TRBV9 to TRBJ2-3; 9 positions match TRBD2. CDR1 is SGDLS, CDR2 YYNGEE, per germline. V dropped 4 bases and J dropped 5; count of bases not matched to a gene: 14. This CDR3 spans 17 amino acids. The CDR3 is CASSTRGAGGPGDTQYF. Written as DNA, the CDR3 is TGTGCCAGCAGCACTCGAGGGGCGGGAGGGCCTGGAGATACGCAGTATTTT.

The chain carries TRBV4-3 and TRBJ1-4; 11 positions match TRBD1. V trimming: 4 bases; J trimming: 8 bases; junction bases outside the gene matches: 6. Germline V gives CDR1 LGHNA, CDR2 YSLEER. The CDR3 consists of 15 residues. The CDR3 DNA reads as TGCGCCAGCAGCCCAAGTGGGACAGGGGGGGAAAAACTGTTTTTT. The encoded protein is CASSPSGTGGEKLFF.

The J gene is TRBJ1-1, the V gene TRBV4-3; no definite D call. CDR3 length: 13 amino acids. Germline V gene sequence: CDR1 LGHNA, CDR2 YSLEER. The V end lost 4 bases, the J end lost 0 bases, and 6 bases lay between the germline ends. This chain's CDR3 is CASSRQMNTEAFF. In DNA form, the CDR3 reads TGCGCCAGCAGCCGCCAGATGAACACTGAAGCTTTCTTT.

This sequence joins TRBV9 and TRBJ2-3; possible D gene TRBD1, 5 bases. The CDR3 contains 17 residues. V was cut by 2 bases and J by 8 bases, with 24 bases left in between. The germline gives CDR1 SGDLS, CDR2 YYNGEE. The CDR3 reads CASSVLDRLFNQGTQYF. DNA of the CDR3: TGTGCCAGCAGCGTTTTGGATCGCCTTTTTAATCAGGGTACGCAGTATTTT.

This rearrangement joins TRBV7-2 to TRBJ1-2; 7 nucleotides line up with TRBD1. Germline V CDR1 and CDR2: SGHTA, FQGNSA. The CDR3 length is 14 residues. The J segment lost 8 bases and the V segment lost 2 bases, leaving 8 bases of the junction unmatched. CDR3 DNA: TGTGCCAGCAGCTTATGGGACAGTCGACGAGGCTACACCTTC. Its protein product is CASSLWDSRRGYTF.

This clone was picked up a small number of times. The chain recombines TRBV19 with TRBJ1-1; 8 positions match TRBD1. CDR1 LNHDA and CDR2 SQIVND come from the germline V gene (reference sequence). The CDR3 has 11 residues. Trimming cost V 10 bases and J 12 bases; bases outside gene matches: 10. CDR3 nucleotide sequence: TGTGCCACCATGGACAGGGTAAAAACTTTCTTT. Protein sequence: CATMDRVKTFF.

This sequence joins TRBV7-2 and TRBJ2-5, with a possible D match to TRBD1 (6 bases). The tail of the sequence fits TRBJ2-7 better, so the J call may be wrong. The CDR3 loop spans 16 amino acids. Germline V CDR1 and CDR2: SGHTA, FQGNSA. CDR3 loop: CASSLRSGTPTYEQYF. The DNA for the CDR3 is TGTGCCAGCAGCTTGCGCTCCGGGACACCGACCTACGAGCAGTACTTC.

The chain employs TRBV19 and TRBJ1-5; 11 positions agree with TRBD1. V lost 1 base, J lost 0 bases, and 2 bases stayed unmatched. The V gene's germline CDR1 is LNHDA and CDR2 SQIVND (reference sequence). The CDR3 runs 17 residues. The CDR3 protein is CASSIGTGGDSNQPQHF. The CDR3 DNA reads as TGTGCCAGTAGTATAGGGACAGGGGGCGATAGCAATCAGCCCCAGCATTTT.

This clone was counted between two and nine times. This chain connects TRBV30 to TRBJ2-7; D possibly corresponds to TRBD2 (5 bases). There are 14 residues in the CDR3. V was clipped by 5 bases and J by 2 bases, with 16 bases between them. Per the germline V gene, CDR1 is GTSNPN and CDR2 is SVGIG (reference sequence). The CDR3 nucleotides are TGTGCCTGGGAGGACCCCGGGATAACCTACGAGCAGTACTTC. Translating it yields CAWEDPGITYEQYF.

V is TRBV11-3 and J is TRBJ2-7; the D gene is possibly TRBD1 (5 bases). CDR1 is SGHNT, CDR2 YENEEA, per germline. The V gene lost 1 base and the J gene lost 6 bases, with 10 bases spanning the gap. This CDR3 has 13 amino acids. CDR3 DNA sequence: TGTGCCAGCAGCTTAGGCAGGGATCGCGAGCAGTACTTC. The encoded protein is CASSLGRDREQYF.

The chain recombines TRBV10-2 with TRBJ2-5; 11 bases agree with TRBD1. The CDR3 loop spans 15 amino acids. Looked up from germline, CDR1 is WSHSY and CDR2 is SAAADI. Trimming took 6 bases from V and 3 from J; bases not matched to a gene: 6. CDR3 sequence: CASRRTGGQEETQYF. CDR3 bases: TGCGCCAGCAGACGGACAGGGGGCCAAGAAGAGACCCAGTACTTC.

V usage is TRBV5-1 and J usage is TRBJ2-3; 7 positions match TRBD2. Unmatched junction bases numbered 2, after V lost 1 base and J lost 6 bases. Germline CDR1 SGHRS, CDR2 YFSETQ. The CDR3 runs to 13 residues. The CDR3, as DNA: TGCGCCAGCAGCTTGTTGGGGGGGGATACGCAGTATTTT. Its translation: CASSLLGGDTQYF.

This chain connects TRBV6-1 to TRBJ2-7, with 7 bases aligning to TRBD1. Germline lookup yields CDR1 MNHNS and CDR2 SASEGT. After removal of 0 bases from V and 2 bases from J, the junction contained 7 bases not matched to a gene. The CDR3 length is 16 residues. The DNA of the CDR3 is TGTGCCAGCAGTGAAGCGACTACGACAGGGACCTACGAGCAGTACTTC. Its translation: CASSEATTTGTYEQYF.

The rearrangement joins TRBV10-3 to TRBJ2-1; the match to TRBD2 covers 10 bases. Looked up from germline, CDR1 is ENHRY and CDR2 is SYGVKD. The CDR3 has 15 amino acids. Germline trimming cut 7 bases from V and 0 bases from J; bases unmatched to any gene: 3. In DNA, the CDR3 is TGTGCCATCAAGGCTAGCGGGAGCTCCTACAATGAGCAGTTCTTC. It yields the protein CAIKASGSSYNEQFF.

V is TRBV9 and J is TRBJ1-2; no clear D. V lost 6 bases, J lost 2 bases, and 14 bases lay in between. The V gene's germline CDR1 is SGDLS and CDR2 YYNGEE. The CDR3 is 14 residues long. The CDR3 loop reads CASNPARPNYGYTF. The CDR3 DNA sequence: TGTGCCAGCAATCCGGCCAGGCCAAACTATGGCTACACCTTC.

V and J are TRBV6-1 and TRBJ2-7; 10 nucleotides match TRBD1. V lost 7 bases, J lost 7 bases, and 10 bases stayed unmatched. Looked up from germline, CDR1 is MNHNS and CDR2 is SASEGT. CDR3 length equals 14 residues. CDR3 residues: CASIRQGAWEEQYF. CDR3 in DNA: TGTGCCAGCATACGACAGGGGGCCTGGGAAGAGCAGTACTTC.

V and J are TRBV10-3 and TRBJ2-7, with 7 bases fitting TRBD1. CDR1 and CDR2 (germline): ENHRY, SYGVKD. The CDR3 has 14 residues. The junction had 3 bases not matched to a gene; V was cut back by 2 bases and J by 2 bases. CDR3 coding DNA: TGTGCCATCAGTGAGGAGACAGGGACCTACGAGCAGTACTTC. Its translation: CAISEETGTYEQYF.

This chain links TRBV19 with TRBJ2-7; D unclear. This CDR3 contains 12 residues. Germline lookup yields CDR1 LNHDA and CDR2 SQIVND (reference sequence). Deletions cut 3 bases from V and 6 bases from J, with 9 bases between. DNA for the CDR3: TGTGCCAGTAGTATTAATGGCGGCGAGCAGTACTTC. Translated: CASSINGGEQYF.

The genes are TRBV7-8 and TRBJ1-4; the D gene is possibly TRBD1 (6 bases). V gave up 5 bases and J gave up 3 bases, with 19 bases separating them. The CDR3 length is 17 residues. The germline V gene encodes CDR1 SGHVS and CDR2 FQNEAQ. CDR3 loop: CASSAKGTGKPNEKLFF. The CDR3 coding sequence is TGTGCCAGCAGCGCCAAAGGCACAGGGAAGCCTAATGAAAAACTGTTTTTT.

This chain joins TRBV18 and TRBJ2-6, with D possibly being TRBD1 (5 bases). The CDR3 has 15 residues. The ends were cut back, 5 bases at V and 1 base at J, with 9 bases in the middle. Germline CDR1 and CDR2: KGHSH and LQKENI. The CDR3 protein is CASSSRQSGANVLTF. In nucleotides, the CDR3 is TGTGCCAGCTCATCGAGACAGTCTGGGGCCAACGTCCTGACTTTC.

This chain uses TRBV5-5 with TRBJ2-3; D not resolved. The CDR3 loop spans 13 amino acids. Trimming took 4 bases from V and 5 from J, leaving 11 bases between them. Germline V lookup: CDR1 SGHKS, CDR2 YYEKEE (reference sequence). The CDR3 DNA reads as TGTGCCAGCAGCGCTCGCGCAGGAGATACGCAGTATTTT. Translated, it gives CASSARAGDTQYF.

This rearrangement joins TRBV7-6 to TRBJ2-7, with a possible D match to TRBD2 (5 bases). Germline V gene data show CDR1 as SGHVS and CDR2 as FNYEAQ. Between the trimmed V and J ends, which lost 5 bases and 3 bases, there was a span of 11 bases. The CDR3 is 13 amino acids. DNA for the CDR3: TGTGCCAGCAGCCTAGGAGGTCTCTACGAGCAGTACTTC. The encoded protein is CASSLGGLYEQYF.

V usage is TRBV7-2 and J usage is TRBJ2-2, with a possible D match to TRBD1 (6 bases). V shed 3 bases and J shed 5 bases, with 7 bases lying between them. Germline lookup yields CDR1 SGHTA and CDR2 FQGNSA. This CDR3 has 13 amino acids. The CDR3 spells CASSFQGTGELFF. The CDR3 DNA reads TGTGCCAGCAGCTTCCAGGGGACCGGGGAGCTGTTTTTT.

The CDR3 DNA sequence: TGTGCCTGGACCCTTTACGGCACTGAAGCTTTCTTT. Translating it yields CAWTLYGTEAFF. V is TRBV30 and J is TRBJ1-1, with D hard to call. In germline, CDR1 is GTSNPN, CDR2 SVGIG (reference sequence). V dropped 4 bases and J dropped 4 bases, with 10 bases sitting between them. CDR3 length equals 12 residues.

The rearrangement joins TRBV7-2 to TRBJ2-1, with 7 bases lining up with TRBD2. This CDR3 spans 16 amino acids. The ends lost 3 bases at V and 3 bases at J; junction bases unmatched: 8. Per germline, CDR1 SGHTA and CDR2 FQGNSA. The CDR3 region is CASSLRSGTNYNEQFF. CDR3 nucleotide sequence: TGTGCCAGCAGCTTGAGATCCGGGACTAACTACAATGAGCAGTTCTTC.

This sequence joins TRBV2 and TRBJ2-7; 10 bases match TRBD1. Trimming took 7 bases from V and 3 from J; bases not matched to a gene: 9. Per germline, CDR1 SNHLY and CDR2 FYNNEI. The CDR3 loop spans 15 amino acids. CDR3 amino acids: CASTALGQGFYEQYF. CDR3 bases: TGTGCCAGCACCGCCCTGGGACAGGGGTTCTACGAGCAGTACTTC.

The J gene is TRBJ2-5, the V gene TRBV5-4, with 9 bases aligning to TRBD2. The CDR3 length is 15 residues. V dropped 0 bases and J dropped 4; count of bases not matched to a gene: 4. Per germline, CDR1 SGHNT and CDR2 YYREEE (reference sequence). The CDR3 DNA is TGTGCCAGCAGCTTGGGATCTAGCGGGGCAGAGACCCAGTACTTC. Its protein is CASSLGSSGAETQYF.

This chain joins TRBV5-5 and TRBJ2-3, with D hard to call. The CDR3 is 14 amino acids. CDR1 and CDR2 from the germline V gene are SGHKS and YYEKEE (reference sequence). V lost 1 base to trimming and J lost 0 bases, with 6 bases between them. CDR3 DNA: TGTGCCAGCAGCTTGCAAGCCAGCACAGATACGCAGTATTTT. This sequence encodes CASSLQASTDTQYF.

The rearrangement links TRBV29-1 to TRBJ1-1; 7 bases match TRBD1. The ends lost 7 bases at V and 10 bases at J; junction bases unmatched: 12. The CDR3 consists of 12 residues. Germline CDR1 is SQVTM and CDR2 is ANQGSEA. The CDR3 DNA follows: TGCAGCGCCGGGGACAGCCTAGTTGGAGCTTTCTTT. The encoded protein is CSAGDSLVGAFF.